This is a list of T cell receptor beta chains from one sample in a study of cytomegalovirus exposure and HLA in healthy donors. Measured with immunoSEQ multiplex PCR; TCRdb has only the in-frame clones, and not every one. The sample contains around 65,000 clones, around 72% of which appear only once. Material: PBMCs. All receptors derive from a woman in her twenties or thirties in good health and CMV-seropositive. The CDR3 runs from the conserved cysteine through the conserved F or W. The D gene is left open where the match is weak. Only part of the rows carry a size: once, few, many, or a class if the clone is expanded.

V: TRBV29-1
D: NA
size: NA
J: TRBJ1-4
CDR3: CSVEGGEKLFF
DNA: TGCAGCGTTGAGGGAGGGGAAAAACTGTTTTTT

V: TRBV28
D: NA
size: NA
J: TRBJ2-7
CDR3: CASSLLASGWEQYF
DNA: TGTGCCAGCAGTTTATTAGCGAGCGGGTGGGAGCAGTACTTC

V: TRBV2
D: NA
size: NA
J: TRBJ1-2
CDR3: CASRIQGLANYGYTF
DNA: TGTGCCAGCAGGATACAGGGTTTAGCTAACTATGGCTACACCTTC

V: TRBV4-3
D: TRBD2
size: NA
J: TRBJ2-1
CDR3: CASSPGTSGRALDEQFF
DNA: TGCGCCAGCAGCCCGGGGACTAGCGGGAGGGCCTTGGATGAGCAGTTCTTC

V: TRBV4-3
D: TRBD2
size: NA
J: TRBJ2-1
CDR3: CASSQVFASGSISSSYNEQFF
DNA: TGCGCCAGCAGCCAAGTATTCGCTAGCGGGAGTATTAGTAGTTCCTACAATGAGCAGTTCTTC

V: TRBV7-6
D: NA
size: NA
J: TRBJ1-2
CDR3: CASSFPPLQGLYGYTF
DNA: TGTGCCAGCAGCTTCCCCCCGCTCCAGGGGCTCTATGGCTACACCTTC

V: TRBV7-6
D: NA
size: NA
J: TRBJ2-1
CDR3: CASSPQGFYNEQFF
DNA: TGTGCCAGCAGCCCTCAGGGATTCTACAATGAGCAGTTCTTC

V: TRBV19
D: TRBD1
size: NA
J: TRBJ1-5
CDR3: CASTPGQGRSNQPQHF
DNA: TGTGCCAGTACCCCGGGACAGGGACGGAGCAATCAGCCCCAGCATTTT

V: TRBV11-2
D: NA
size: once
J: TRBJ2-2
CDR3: CASSLGGGAGELFF
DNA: TGTGCCAGCAGCTTAGGAGGGGGAGCCGGGGAGCTGTTTTTT

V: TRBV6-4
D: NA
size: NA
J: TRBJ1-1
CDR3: CASSVGGNTEAFF
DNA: TGTGCCAGCAGTGTGGGGGGAAACACTGAAGCTTTCTTT

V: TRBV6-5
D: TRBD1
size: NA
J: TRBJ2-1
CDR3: CASRPGQGAYNEQFF
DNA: TGTGCCAGCAGACCGGGACAGGGGGCTTACAATGAGCAGTTCTTC

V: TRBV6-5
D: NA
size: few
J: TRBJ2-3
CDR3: CASSYGSVSTDTQYF
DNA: TGTGCCAGCAGTTATGGTTCGGTTAGCACAGATACGCAGTATTTT

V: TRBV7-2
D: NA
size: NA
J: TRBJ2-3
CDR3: CASSLGRGTDTQYF
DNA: TGTGCCAGCAGCTTGGGCAGGGGCACAGATACGCAGTATTTT

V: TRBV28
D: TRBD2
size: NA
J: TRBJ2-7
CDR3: CASSSPPLLAGVEQYF
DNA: TGTGCCAGCAGTTCCCCGCCCCTACTAGCGGGAGTCGAGCAGTACTTC

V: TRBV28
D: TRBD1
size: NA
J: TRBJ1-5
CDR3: CASSSPGSPTGGGNQPQHF
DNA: TGTGCCAGCAGTTCCCCGGGGAGCCCGACAGGGGGCGGCAATCAGCCCCAGCATTTT

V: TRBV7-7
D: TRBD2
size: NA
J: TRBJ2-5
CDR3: CASVRNGLVGETQYF
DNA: TGTGCTAGCGTCCGGAATGGACTAGTAGGGGAGACCCAGTACTTC

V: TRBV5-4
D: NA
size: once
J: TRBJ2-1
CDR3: CASSLDAPSYNEQFF
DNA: TGTGCCAGCAGCTTGGACGCGCCCTCCTACAATGAGCAGTTCTTC

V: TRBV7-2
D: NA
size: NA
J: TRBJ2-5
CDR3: CASSLGGPGTQYF
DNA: TGTGCCAGCAGCTTAGGCGGGCCCGGGACCCAGTACTTC

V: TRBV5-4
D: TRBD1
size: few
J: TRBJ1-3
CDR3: CASSSTGTGNTIYF
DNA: TGTGCCAGCAGCTCGACAGGGACTGGAAACACCATATATTTT

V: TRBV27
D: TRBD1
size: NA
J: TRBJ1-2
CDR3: CASSPGQGRVSSISYTF
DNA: TGTGCCAGCAGTCCCGGACAGGGTCGTGTGTCTTCTATTAGCTACACCTTC

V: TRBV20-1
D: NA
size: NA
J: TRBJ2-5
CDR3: CSATIETQYF
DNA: TGCAGTGCTACAATCGAGACCCAGTACTTC

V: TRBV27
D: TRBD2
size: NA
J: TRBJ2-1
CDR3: CATAQGLAGRDEQFF
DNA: TGTGCCACTGCCCAGGGACTAGCGGGAAGGGACGAGCAGTTCTTC

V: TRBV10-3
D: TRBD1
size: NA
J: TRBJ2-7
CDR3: CAISANTGQGYEQYF
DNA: TGTGCCATCAGTGCGAACACGGGACAGGGTTACGAGCAGTACTTC

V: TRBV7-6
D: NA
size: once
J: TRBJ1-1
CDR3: CASSMGGDTEAFF
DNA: TGTGCCAGCAGCATGGGAGGGGACACTGAAGCTTTCTTT

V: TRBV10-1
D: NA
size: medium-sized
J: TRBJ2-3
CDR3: CASRAGRPATDTQYF
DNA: TGCGCCAGCAGGGCAGGGAGGCCAGCCACAGATACGCAGTATTTT

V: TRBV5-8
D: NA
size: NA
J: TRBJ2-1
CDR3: CASSAVLGQWHNEQFF
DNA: TGTGCCAGCAGCGCTGTGCTGGGGCAGTGGCACAATGAGCAGTTCTTC

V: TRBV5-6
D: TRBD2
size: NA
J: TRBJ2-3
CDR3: CASSWATSGSADTQYF
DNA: TGTGCCAGCAGCTGGGCGACTAGCGGGAGTGCAGATACGCAGTATTTT

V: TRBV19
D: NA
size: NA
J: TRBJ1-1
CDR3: CASTTRGREGSAEAFF
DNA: TGTGCCAGTACTACTCGGGGGAGGGAAGGTTCCGCTGAAGCTTTCTTT

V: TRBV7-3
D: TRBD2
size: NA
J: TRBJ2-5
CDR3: CASSLTAGARETQYF
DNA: TGTGCCAGCAGCTTAACGGCGGGAGCCAGGGAGACCCAGTACTTC

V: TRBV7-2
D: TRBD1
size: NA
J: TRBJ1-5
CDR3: CASSLDRGLNQPQHF
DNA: TGTGCCAGCAGCTTAGACAGGGGATTAAATCAGCCCCAGCATTTT

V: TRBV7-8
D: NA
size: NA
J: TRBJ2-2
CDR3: CASSSIAGELFF
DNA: TGTGCCAGCAGCTCCATAGCGGGGGAGCTGTTTTTT